The TCR beta chain described here comes from a study of blood T cell repertoires in COVID-19. On the study more broadly: Material from acute and convalescent COVID-19 was sourced from the United States, Italy and Spain. Sample material is recorded as cDNA or gDNA derived from T cells, B-cell-depleted T cells, or PBMCs.

Germline V gene lookup returns CDR1 SSHAT and CDR2 FNYEAQ (reference sequence). V was clipped by 5 bases and J by 2 bases, with 14 bases between them. CDR3 length equals 15 residues. In the original analysis: Amplifying reference gene primers gave estimates of nucleated cell counts. TCRdb's table, derived via immunoSEQ multiplex PCR, lists solely in-frame clones and lacks some. D and trimming come from the DNA, and the V and J calls and clone size come from that table. The table has 73,000 or so clones, roughly 70% seen once. The receptor was isolated from a man aged 55-75 years with acute or convalescent COVID-19. The rearrangement links TRBV7-7 to TRBJ2-3; no clear D. Sequencing was done on a sample of peripheral blood. The CDR3 protein is CASSERVGATDTQYF. The CDR3, as DNA: TGTGCCAGCAGCGAACGGGTAGGAGCCACAGATACGCAGTATTTT.